These 20 T cell receptor beta chains were all obtained from the same sample, sequenced in a study of blood T cell repertoires in COVID-19. Only in-frame clones appear in the TCRdb table, and some are missing; sequencing was by immunoSEQ multiplex PCR. The top ten hold approximately 11% of the sample, which has tens of thousands of clones, about nine tenths seen once. Material for sequencing was peripheral blood. These receptors were obtained from an older man with active or convalescent COVID-19.

This clone was seen a handful of times. V and J are TRBV30 and TRBJ2-2; the D gene is possibly TRBD2 (5 bases). The V end lost 0 bases, the J end lost 1 base, and 12 bases lay between the germline ends. This CDR3 is built from 16 residues. The germline V gene encodes CDR1 GTSNPN and CDR2 SVGIG (reference sequence). CDR3 sequence (DNA): TGTGCCTGGAGTGTAATGGGGAGAAGGAACACCGGGGAGCTGTTTTTT. Protein sequence: CAWSVMGRRNTGELFF.

In this sample, this clone turned up once. The chain carries TRBV3-1 (or the pseudogene TRBV3-2) and TRBJ1-5; D unresolved. The CDR3 is made up of 15 amino acids. The germline V gene encodes CDR1 LGHDT and CDR2 YNNKEL (reference sequence). Trimming cost V 0 bases and J 2 bases, with 8 bases left between them. CDR3 nucleotide sequence: TGTGCCAGCAGCCAAGACAGTACGCGCAATCAGCCCCAGCATTTT. Translated, it gives CASSQDSTRNQPQHF.

The gene calls are TRBV18 and TRBJ2-2, with D possibly being TRBD2 (6 bases). From germline, CDR1 is KGHSH and CDR2 LQKENI. CDR3 size: 16 residues. Trimming took 6 bases from V and 0 from J, leaving 14 bases between them. The CDR3 loop reads CASSDGRDANTGELFF. The CDR3, as DNA: TGTGCCAGCTCGGATGGGCGGGACGCGAACACCGGGGAGCTGTTTTTT.

J is TRBJ1-6 and V is TRBV5-1; TRBD1 is a possible D gene (6 bases). Trimming left V 4 bases short and J 9 bases short, with 8 bases between. The CDR3 sequence is 12 residues long. CDR1 is SGHRS and CDR2 is YFSETQ in the germline V gene. The CDR3 region is CASSLDSSPLHF. The CDR3 bases are TGCGCCAGCAGCCTGGACAGTTCACCCCTCCACTTT.

The CDR3 DNA follows: TGCGCCAGCAGCGCCGGACTTACGGAGACCCAGTACTTC. Protein product: CASSAGLTETQYF. J is TRBJ2-5 and V is TRBV5-1; weak D call: TRBD2 (5 bases). The CDR3 covers 13 residues. Germline CDR1 and CDR2: SGHRS and YFSETQ. V was pared by 4 bases and J by 5 bases, with 12 bases between.

The V gene is TRBV6-6, the J gene TRBJ1-5; no clear D gene. V lost 7 bases, J lost 6 bases, and 19 bases lay in between. CDR3 length: 15 amino acids. Germline CDR1 is MNHNY and CDR2 is SVGAGI (reference sequence). CDR3 DNA sequence: TGTGCCAGCATCTCGACTGATCCTTGGCGTCAGCCCCAGCATTTT. Its protein is CASISTDPWRQPQHF.

The chain employs TRBV6-5 and TRBJ2-5, with 11 bases fitting TRBD1. After removal of 4 bases from V and 9 bases from J, the junction contained 7 bases not matched to a gene. This CDR3 contains 14 residues. CDR1 and CDR2 (germline): MNHEY, SVGAGI. CDR3 loop: CASSSGTGGRAQYF. In DNA form, the CDR3 reads TGTGCCAGCAGTTCCGGGACAGGGGGAAGGGCCCAGTACTTC.

This chain uses TRBV6-5 with TRBJ1-1; maybe TRBD1 (6 bases). Germline CDR1 is MNHEY and CDR2 is SVGAGI. CDR3 size: 13 residues. V was shortened by 5 bases and J by 4 bases, with 11 bases between the two germline ends. The CDR3 spells CASSQGLSTEAFF. CDR3 bases: TGTGCCAGCAGTCAGGGGTTGAGCACTGAAGCTTTCTTT.

The J gene is TRBJ1-1, the V gene TRBV30; TRBD1 agrees at 9 bases. Germline V gene sequence: CDR1 GTSNPN, CDR2 SVGIG (reference sequence). The V and J ends lost 5 bases and 1 base, in that order; junction bases with no gene match: 14. CDR3 length: 17 amino acids. The chain's CDR3 is CAWRAGGQGFRNTEAFF. The DNA for the CDR3 is TGTGCCTGGCGAGCTGGAGGACAGGGGTTTCGGAACACTGAAGCTTTCTTT.

This clone has only a few counts. At one boundary the junction diverges from the germline segment, which might be a read error. The chain couples TRBV29-1 to TRBJ1-1, with TRBD1 as a possible D gene (6 bases). The V gene's germline CDR1 is SQVTM and CDR2 ANQGSEA. The CDR3 runs 11 residues. The CDR3 DNA follows: TGCAGCGTTGGGGGGCACACCGAAGCTTTCTTT. Its translation: CSVGGHTEAFF.

The chain combines TRBV5-1 with TRBJ2-1, with TRBD2 identical over 8 bases. V shed 2 bases, J shed 4 bases, and the junction held 14 bases outside the gene matches. The CDR3 is 18 residues long. Germline V gene sequence: CDR1 SGHRS, CDR2 YFSETQ. The CDR3 bases are TGCGCCAGCAGCTTAAGACCTAGCGGGCCCTTAAGTTACAATGAGCAGTTCTTC. This gives the protein CASSLRPSGPLSYNEQFF.

The rearrangement links TRBV5-1 to TRBJ2-1; 9 bases match TRBD2. V lost 4 bases, J lost 0 bases, and 14 bases stayed unmatched. This CDR3 comprises 19 residues. Germline-derived CDR1 and CDR2 are SGHRS and YFSETQ. Here the CDR3 DNA reads TGCGCCAGCAGCGGCAAACTAGCGGGCTCAGCTAGCTCCTACAATGAGCAGTTCTTC. This encodes CASSGKLAGSASSYNEQFF.

This rearrangement joins TRBV6-6 to TRBJ2-2; the D gene is possibly TRBD1 (8 bases). There are 16 residues in the CDR3. Germline V lookup: CDR1 MNHNY, CDR2 SVGAGI (reference sequence). V dropped 2 bases and J dropped 1 base, with 11 bases sitting between them. The CDR3 loop is CASSYTGGVNTGELFF. DNA for the CDR3: TGTGCCAGCAGTTACACAGGGGGGGTGAACACCGGGGAGCTGTTTTTT.

This chain uses TRBV7-2 with TRBJ2-3; 13 bases agree with TRBD2. The CDR3 sequence is 16 residues long. CDR1 is SGHTA and CDR2 is FQGNSA in the germline V gene. The V gene end was trimmed by 2 bases and the J gene end by 6 bases; junction bases not matched to a gene: 5. CDR3 bases: TGTGCCAGCAGCTTAAGGACTAGCGGGAGTATCGATACGCAGTATTTT. Encoded protein: CASSLRTSGSIDTQYF.

The chain uses TRBV30 and TRBJ2-7, with 7 bases aligning to TRBD1. CDR1 is GTSNPN and CDR2 is SVGIG in the germline V gene (reference sequence). J was trimmed by 0 bases and V by 3 bases; bases with no gene match: 8. CDR3 length: 15 residues. CDR3 loop: CAWSETGPSSYEQYF. The CDR3, as DNA: TGTGCCTGGAGCGAGACAGGGCCTAGCTCCTACGAGCAGTACTTC.

Concerning this clone itself: Other DNA sequences in the same sample also yield this CDR3. The V call is TRBV5-1, the J call TRBJ1-3; TRBD1 is a possible D gene (6 bases). The germline V gene encodes CDR1 SGHRS and CDR2 YFSETQ. The CDR3 sequence is 14 residues long. Between the trimmed V and J ends, which lost 3 bases and 0 bases, there was a span of 7 bases. DNA of the CDR3: TGCGCCAGCAGCTCGACAGGCTCTGGAAACACCATATATTTT. Translated, it gives CASSSTGSGNTIYF. Combining the CDR3 with reference TRBV5-1 and TRBJ1-3 gives the whole variable domain KAGVTQTPRYLIKTRGQQVTLSCSPISGHRSVSWYQQTPGQGLQFLFEYFSETQRNKGNFPGRFSGRQFSNSRSEMNVSTLELGDSALYLCASSSTGSGNTIYFGEGSWLTVV.

V gene TRBV30 combines with J gene TRBJ1-4; D unresolved. V gave up 1 base and J gave up 3 bases, with 6 bases separating them. Germline assignment: CDR1 GTSNPN and CDR2 SVGIG (reference sequence). The CDR3 is made up of 13 amino acids. CDR3 nucleotides: TGTGCCTGGAGTGGGCAAGCTAATGAAAAACTGTTTTTT. Protein product: CAWSGQANEKLFF.

The chain couples TRBV7-9 to TRBJ2-7; tentatively, D is TRBD1 (6 bases). Germline V gives CDR1 SEHNR, CDR2 FQNEAQ (reference sequence). V was pared by 5 bases and J by 2 bases, with 19 bases between. The CDR3 has 16 residues. The CDR3 sequence: CASSPQSGVFTYEQYF. The CDR3 DNA follows: TGTGCCAGCAGCCCACAATCAGGGGTTTTCACCTACGAGCAGTACTTC. The variable domain in full, completed from reference TRBV7-9 and TRBJ2-7, reads DTGVSQNPRHKITKRGQNVTFRCDPISEHNRLYWYRQTLGQGPEFLTYFQNEAQLEKSRLLSDRFSAERPKGSFSTLEIQRTEQGDSAMYLCASSPQSGVFTYEQYFGPGTRLTVT.

The J gene is TRBJ1-5, the V gene TRBV2, with a weak D call TRBD1 (5 bases). The CDR3 sequence is 17 residues long. CDR1 SNHLY and CDR2 FYNNEI come from the germline V gene. V was cut by 2 bases and J by 0 bases, with 14 bases left in between. The CDR3 sequence: CASSERGSRFSNQPQHF. The CDR3 DNA reads as TGTGCCAGCAGTGAACGGGGGAGCAGATTTAGCAATCAGCCCCAGCATTTT.

The chain has TRBV30 and TRBJ1-5; D remains unclear. This CDR3 has 13 residues. V lost 1 base and J 3 bases, leaving 7 bases between the germline ends. Germline loops: CDR1 GTSNPN, CDR2 SVGIG (reference sequence). This CDR3 is CAWSEQINQPQHF. CDR3 DNA: TGTGCCTGGAGTGAACAGATCAATCAGCCCCAGCATTTT.